This T cell receptor (beta chain) was retrieved from a study of blood T cell repertoires in COVID-19. Study-wide background: Samples came from the United States, Italy and Spain, spanning acute and convalescent COVID-19.

Original data processing: For nucleated cells, counts were estimated from reference gene primer amplification. This table comes from immunoSEQ multiplex PCR, and its TCRdb copy is limited to in-frame clones, with some not included. V, J and clone size are those of that table, while D and trimming were read from the DNA. The profile shows about 120,000 clones, roughly 78% of them singletons. The V gene lost 5 bases and the J gene lost 5 bases, with 10 bases spanning the gap. CDR1 is KGHSH and CDR2 is LQKENI in the germline V gene. The CDR3 length is 13 residues. V is TRBV18 and J is TRBJ1-5; possibly TRBD1 for D (6 bases). The TCR comes from a man aged 55 to 70 with active or convalescent COVID-19. The sequenced material came from peripheral blood. CDR3 DNA sequence: TGTGCCAGCTCAGGTGAGGGGGATCAGCCCCAGCATTTT. It yields the protein CASSGEGDQPQHF.